This T cell receptor beta chain was observed in a study of T cell responses to AZD1222 COVID-19 vaccine. Study-level background: Recipients boosted at about 4 weeks or about 12 weeks are pooled.

Note on this clone: Its antigen is currently unknown.

Germline V lookup: CDR1 MNHEY, CDR2 SMNVEV (reference sequence). There are 16 residues in the CDR3. J gave up 5 bases and V 6 bases, and 14 bases lay outside the gene matches. General observations from the study: After two AZD1222 doses, spike-specific TCR breadth and depth rose versus day 0. Clonal diversity was possibly underestimated; the donors were predominantly white British and more often female. At 160-218 and 743-854, vaccine-associated CD4 TCRs were dominant, and they spanned spike.

Method: immunoSEQ multiplex PCR; TCRdb's copy keeps in-frame clones and lacks some. The profile covers 95,000 to 150,000 clones, with over 80% appearing a single time and 11% to 15% taken by the ten largest. The sequenced sample was peripheral blood, obtained on day 0 of AZD1222 vaccination. The receptor was derived from an adult in good health. The chain has TRBV27 and TRBJ1-1, with 8 bases fitting TRBD1. The CDR3: CASSTPSGGAYTEAFF. CDR3 DNA: TGTGCCAGCAGCACTCCCTCAGGGGGCGCGTATACTGAAGCTTTCTTT.